Shown below are 4 T cell receptor beta chains from a single sample sequenced in a study of T cell repertoires in cytomegalovirus infection. No cognate antigen is known for these TCRs. Each CDR3 protein gets one entry after TCRdb re-called the reads with MiXCR. The sample consists of 700,000 to 900,000 distinct CDR3 sequences, 25% to 30% of them appearing once. The sample in question was cultured CD8+ T cells from PBMCs, obtained from culture after CMV antigen stimulation. The source is a human donor in good health (CMV status not recorded). Some clones in this sample may be carry-over from other donors' samples.

This clonotype was seen ten or more times. The CDR3, as DNA: TGTGCCAGCAGCTTGGAGGGGTACCAAGAGACCCAGTACTTC. Its protein product is CASSLEGYQETQYF. This sequence joins TRBV5-4 and TRBJ2-5; D is perhaps TRBD1 (5 bases). The CDR3 has 14 residues. The germline gives CDR1 SGHNT, CDR2 YYREEE (reference sequence). V lost 0 bases and J lost 0, with 6 bases in between.

V and J are TRBV2 and TRBJ1-2; TRBD1 matches at 8 bases. Trimming cost V 10 bases and J 4 bases; bases outside gene matches: 14. Germline V gene data show CDR1 as SNHLY and CDR2 as FYNNEI. This CDR3 contains 15 residues. CDR3 in DNA: TGTGCCAACTACAAGGGGCAGGACAGGGTCTATGGCTACACCTTC. Protein sequence: CANYKGQDRVYGYTF.

The gene calls are TRBV6-2 or TRBV6-3 and TRBJ2-1, with 11 bases matching TRBD1. Germline CDR1 MNHEY, CDR2 SVGEGT. V gave up 5 bases and J gave up 6 bases; unmatched junction bases: 9. This CDR3 contains 16 residues. The CDR3 DNA follows: TGTGCCAGCAGTGAAGGGACAGGGGGTTACGGCAATGAGCAGTTCTTC. This translates into CASSEGTGGYGNEQFF.

This clonotype appeared many times. V is TRBV7-2 and J is TRBJ1-3; D gene uncertain. This CDR3 has 15 amino acids. V lost 3 bases to trimming and J lost 0 bases, with 9 bases between them. Germline V CDR1 and CDR2: SGHTA, FQGNSA. In DNA, the CDR3 is TGTGCCAGCAGCTTGGGCCCCAGCTCTGGAAACACCATATATTTT. This translates into CASSLGPSSGNTIYF.